The 19 T cell receptor beta chains presented below share a single source sample, sequenced in a study of identifying expanded T cells in peripheral blood. Clones were sequenced by immunoSEQ multiplex PCR, and TCRdb holds only the in-frame ones, with some missing. The table has approximately 130,000 clones, about 80% seen once. Specimen: blood. Source of these receptors: a person aged 18 to 69 in good health.

In this sample, this clone turned up a few times. The chain employs TRBV18 and TRBJ1-1, with TRBD1 as a possible D gene (5 bases). This CDR3 comprises 15 residues. V shed 2 bases and J shed 3 bases, with 13 bases lying between them. Germline values: CDR1 KGHSH, CDR2 LQKENI. The DNA for the CDR3 is TGTGCCAGCTCACCAAGGGTCCGGGGGGACACTGAAGCTTTCTTT. Translated: CASSPRVRGDTEAFF.

This rearrangement joins TRBV30 to TRBJ2-5; the D is unclear. Germline values: CDR1 GTSNPN, CDR2 SVGIG (reference sequence). Trimming pared 0 bases from V and 5 bases from J, leaving 10 bases between. This CDR3 contains 13 residues. This CDR3 is CAWSVSIGETQYF. The CDR3, as DNA: TGTGCCTGGAGTGTGTCTATCGGCGAGACCCAGTACTTC. The variable domain in full, completed from reference TRBV30 and TRBJ2-5, reads SQTIHQWPATLVQPVGSPLSLECTVEGTSNPNLYWYRQAAGRGLQLLFYSVGIGQISSEVPQNLSASRPQDRQFILSSKKLLLSDSGFYLCAWSVSIGETQYFGPGTRLLVL.

The CDR3 reads CATSRHKAGVYEKLFF. CDR3 bases: TGTGCCACCAGCAGACATAAGGCAGGGGTCTATGAAAAACTGTTTTTT. The chain carries TRBV15 and TRBJ1-4; D is possibly TRBD1 (6 bases). Per germline, CDR1 LNHNV and CDR2 YYDKDF (reference sequence). The CDR3 totals 16 residues. The germline V and J ends were trimmed by 2 bases and 6 bases, with 16 bases remaining between them.

V is TRBV4-1 and J is TRBJ1-1; 7 bases align to TRBD1. This CDR3 has 19 amino acids. Germline CDR1 and CDR2: MGHRA and YSYEKL. The V and J ends lost 0 bases and 10 bases, in that order; junction bases with no gene match: 23. The CDR3 DNA is TGCGCCAGCAGCCAAGATAGTATCTCGGACAGGTCCATCGGCCCAGGAGCTTTCTTT. Its translation: CASSQDSISDRSIGPGAFF.

V gene TRBV19 combines with J gene TRBJ1-1; TRBD1 agrees at 7 bases. J gave up 4 bases and V 4 bases, and 12 bases lay outside the gene matches. The CDR3 has 16 residues. Germline CDR1 reads LNHDA; CDR2 reads SQIVND (reference sequence). CDR3: CASSTRLGQAGTEAFF. In DNA, the CDR3 is TGTGCCAGTAGTACCCGACTTGGACAGGCGGGCACTGAAGCTTTCTTT.

J is TRBJ1-5 and V is TRBV6-1; TRBD1 matches at 8 bases. The germline V gene has CDR1 MNHNS and CDR2 SASEGT. The CDR3 consists of 16 residues. Trimming cost V 2 bases and J 3 bases; bases outside gene matches: 6. The CDR3 nucleotides read TGTGCCAGCAGTGAAATGGGGACAGGTTACAATCAGCCCCAGCATTTT. It is translated as CASSEMGTGYNQPQHF.

The genes are TRBV6-5 and TRBJ1-6, with D tentatively TRBD1 (6 bases). Germline V gives CDR1 MNHEY, CDR2 SVGAGI. The CDR3 is 13 residues long. Trimming cost V 5 bases and J 7 bases, with 9 bases left between them. The CDR3 DNA is TGTGCCAGCAGTGGACAGCTAAATTCACCCCTCCACTTT. It translates to CASSGQLNSPLHF.

The genes are TRBV6-5 and TRBJ2-3, with D uncertain. The CDR3 length is 15 residues. Trimming took off 0 bases at V and 2 bases at J, with 9 bases between the two ends. From germline, CDR1 is MNHEY and CDR2 SVGAGI. In DNA form, the CDR3 reads TGTGCCAGCAGTTACTCGTCTCGATACACAGATACGCAGTATTTT. Its protein product is CASSYSSRYTDTQYF.

CDR3 region: CASTRALGYYNEQFF. DNA of the CDR3: TGTGCCAGCACCCGAGCCCTAGGGTACTACAATGAGCAGTTCTTC. The rearrangement uses TRBV11-3 and TRBJ2-1; D gene uncertain. Germline CDR1 is SGHNT and CDR2 is YENEEA. The CDR3 loop spans 15 amino acids. V was shortened by 7 bases and J by 3 bases, with 16 bases between the two germline ends.

The chain is built from TRBV11-2 and TRBJ2-5; 7 bases align to TRBD2. V dropped 4 bases and J dropped 4; count of bases not matched to a gene: 18. Germline CDR1 SGHAT, CDR2 FQNNGV. This CDR3 comprises 18 residues. Written as DNA, the CDR3 is TGTGCCAGCAGCTATAGTAGGAGGACGCTAGCGGCGGGAGAGACCCAGTACTTC. It encodes CASSYSRRTLAAGETQYF.

Details on this clone: Other DNA sequences in this sample translate to the same CDR3. The chain has TRBV2 and TRBJ2-7; 7 positions agree with TRBD1. The germline gives CDR1 SNHLY, CDR2 FYNNEI. The CDR3 contains 14 residues. V trimming: 4 bases; J trimming: 2 bases; junction bases outside the gene matches: 5. The CDR3 is CASSGQGTAYEQYF. The CDR3 DNA is TGTGCCAGCAGTGGACAGGGTACCGCCTACGAGCAGTACTTC.

This clone has a single count. The genes are TRBV11-2 and TRBJ2-7; D is unresolved. Deletions cut 3 bases from V and 1 base from J, with 13 bases between. This CDR3 is built from 15 residues. Germline CDR1 is SGHAT and CDR2 is FQNNGV. The CDR3 sequence: CASSLGPDLSYEQYF. The DNA of the CDR3 is TGTGCCAGCAGCTTGGGTCCTGATCTTTCCTACGAGCAGTACTTC.

The CDR3 spells CSVGGQGESKNIQYF. The CDR3 DNA reads TGCAGCGTTGGGGGACAGGGGGAATCCAAAAACATTCAGTACTTC. This chain joins TRBV29-1 and TRBJ2-4, with TRBD1 matching 11 bases. There are 15 residues in the CDR3. Trimming at V came to 4 bases and at J to 2 bases, leaving 4 bases not matched to a gene. Germline values: CDR1 SQVTM, CDR2 ANQGSEA.

The chain is built from TRBV7-9 and TRBJ1-1; no clear D. Germline V gene data show CDR1 as SEHNR and CDR2 as FQNEAQ (reference sequence). V lost 10 bases to trimming and J lost 7 bases, with 22 bases between them. The CDR3 covers 14 residues. The CDR3 DNA reads TGTGCCACCGGATCCTCTGGAGTATATGGTGAAGCTTTCTTT. This translates into CATGSSGVYGEAFF.

This clone was observed a single time. The chain couples TRBV5-1 to TRBJ1-2; no definite D call. Germline lookup yields CDR1 SGHRS and CDR2 YFSETQ. Trimming pared 1 base from V and 3 bases from J, leaving 7 bases between. The CDR3 contains 13 residues. CDR3 nucleotide sequence: TGCGCCAGCAGCTTGTCTGGGGACTATGGCTACACCTTC. Translated: CASSLSGDYGYTF.

This sequence joins TRBV5-4 and TRBJ2-4; 7 bases align to TRBD1. The junction had 9 bases not matched to a gene; V was cut back by 3 bases and J by 6 bases. The CDR3 spans 15 residues. In germline, CDR1 is SGHNT, CDR2 YYREEE (reference sequence). For the CDR3, the DNA is TGTGCCAGCAGCTCCTCCGACAGGGCTATAAACATTCAGTACTTC. Its protein is CASSSSDRAINIQYF. Full variable domain (rest looked up from reference TRBV5-4 and TRBJ2-4): ETGVTQSPTHLIKTRGQQVTLRCSSQSGHNTVSWYQQALGQGPQFIFQYYREEENGRGNFPPRFSGLQFPNYSSELNVNALELDDSALYLCASSSSDRAINIQYFGAGTRLSVL.

This sequence joins TRBV2 and TRBJ1-6, with a weak D call TRBD1 (5 bases). In germline, CDR1 is SNHLY, CDR2 FYNNEI. V lost 8 bases to trimming and J lost 13 bases, with 21 bases between them. The CDR3 has 14 residues. CDR3 DNA sequence: TGTGCCAGCGGAGGGGACCCGGGGAATTTGCCCCTCCACTTT. Encoded protein: CASGGDPGNLPLHF.

The chain recombines TRBV19 with TRBJ1-4, with D possibly being TRBD1 (6 bases). V was trimmed by 5 bases and J by 8 bases, leaving 18 bases between them. The length of the CDR3 is 15 residues. Germline CDR1 reads LNHDA; CDR2 reads SQIVND (reference sequence). CDR3 sequence reads: CASSGFQGSEEKLFF. In nucleotides, the CDR3 is TGTGCCAGTAGTGGTTTCCAGGGGAGTGAGGAAAAACTGTTTTTT.

This clone was found once. The chain carries TRBV5-4 and TRBJ2-3; D could derive from TRBD1 or TRBD2 (5 bases each). Germline V gene lookup returns CDR1 SGHNT and CDR2 YYREEE (reference sequence). The CDR3 totals 15 residues. V lost 4 bases to trimming and J lost 0 bases, with 12 bases between them. CDR3 protein: CASSKGTVSTDTQYF. CDR3 bases: TGTGCCAGCAGCAAGGGGACGGTGAGCACAGATACGCAGTATTTT.